The 28 T cell receptor beta chains given below trace back to one sample, sequenced in a study of shared clonotypes between healthy human individuals. Sequencing used immunoSEQ multiplex PCR; TCRdb keeps in-frame clones, though not all of them. The sample contains approximately 99,000 clones, about 71% of which appear only once. The sequenced sample was memory CD8+ T cells sorted from blood. Subset here: CD45RO+ cells pooled with CCR7-negative TemRA cells. The receptors here all came from a woman aged 25 to 39 in good health.

The V gene is TRBV30, the J gene TRBJ1-4; D perhaps matches TRBD1 (5 bases). CDR3 length equals 14 residues. The V gene lost 3 bases and the J gene lost 7 bases, with 15 bases spanning the gap. Germline CDR1 reads GTSNPN; CDR2 reads SVGIG (reference sequence). CDR3 sequence (DNA): TGTGCCTGGAGCTTTTCCACGAGGGGTGAAAAACTGTTTTTT. Its protein product is CAWSFSTRGEKLFF. Together with reference TRBV30 and TRBJ1-4, the CDR3 gives the full variable domain: SQTIHQWPATLVQPVGSPLSLECTVEGTSNPNLYWYRQAAGRGLQLLFYSVGIGQISSEVPQNLSASRPQDRQFILSSKKLLLSDSGFYLCAWSFSTRGEKLFFGSGTQLSVL.

In DNA form, the CDR3 reads TGTGCCACCAAAACAGACTTGGGTACAGATACGCAGTATTTT. Amino acid sequence: CATKTDLGTDTQYF. The chain joins TRBV28 to TRBJ2-3; D is unclear. With 10 bases removed from V and 3 bases from J, the gap between germline ends came to 17 bases. CDR1 and CDR2 from the germline V gene are MDHEN and SYDVKM. The length of the CDR3 is 14 residues.

About this clone: This may arise from a read error, as a much more abundant clone is one base away. The chain employs TRBV6-4 and TRBJ2-1, with D perhaps matching TRBD2 (6 bases). V was cut by 2 bases and J by 3 bases, with 11 bases left in between. CDR1 and CDR2 (germline): MRHNA, SNTAGT. The CDR3 runs to 15 residues. The CDR3 DNA reads as TGTGCCAGCAGTGACGGGGCTAGCGACTACAATGAGCAGTTCTTC. Translation gives CASSDGASDYNEQFF.

The chain has TRBV6-5 and TRBJ2-5, with TRBD2 matching over 14 bases. V was pared by 5 bases and J by 4 bases, with 3 bases of the junction left unmatched. From germline, CDR1 is MNHEY and CDR2 SVGAGI. The CDR3 consists of 15 residues. DNA for the CDR3: TGTGCCAGCAGTGGACTAGCGGGAGGATCAGAGACCCAGTACTTC. Encoded protein: CASSGLAGGSETQYF.

The chain joins TRBV27 to TRBJ2-7; 8 bases line up with TRBD2. V gave up 3 bases and J gave up 7 bases; unmatched junction bases: 11. This CDR3 is 15 amino acids long. Germline V gene lookup returns CDR1 MNHEY and CDR2 SMNVEV (reference sequence). CDR3 DNA: TGTGCCAGCAGTTTTGGGCGGGAGGCCCTCGGGGAGCAGTACTTC. Protein sequence: CASSFGREALGEQYF.

This clone has just one count. The chain is built from TRBV11-2 and TRBJ2-1; TRBD2 aligns across 11 bases. Germline lookup yields CDR1 SGHAT and CDR2 FQNNGV. Trimming at V came to 4 bases and at J to 2 bases, leaving 7 bases not matched to a gene. The CDR3 contains 17 residues. The CDR3 protein is CASSYLLAGGPYNEQFF. DNA of the CDR3: TGTGCCAGCAGCTACCTCCTAGCGGGAGGCCCCTACAATGAGCAGTTCTTC. Full variable domain (outside the CDR3, taken from reference TRBV11-2 and TRBJ2-1): EAGVAQSPRYKIIEKRQSVAFWCNPISGHATLYWYQQILGQGPKLLIQFQNNGVVDDSQLPKDRFSAERLKGVDSTLKIQPAKLEDSAVYLCASSYLLAGGPYNEQFFGPGTRLTVL.

This rearrangement joins TRBV19 to TRBJ1-6, with no clear D. Germline CDR1 LNHDA, CDR2 SQIVND (reference sequence). The germline V and J ends were trimmed by 3 bases and 8 bases, with 8 bases remaining between them. The CDR3 is made up of 13 amino acids. The CDR3 loop is CASSIRSDSPLHF. CDR3 DNA: TGTGCCAGTAGTATCCGGAGCGATTCACCCCTCCACTTT.

In this sample, this clone turned up once. The rearrangement links TRBV15 to TRBJ2-1; D is undetermined. With 2 bases removed from V and 5 bases from J, the gap between germline ends came to 13 bases. Per germline, CDR1 LNHNV and CDR2 YYDKDF (reference sequence). This CDR3 has 15 amino acids. This chain's CDR3 is CATSRTTAGNNEQFF. In DNA form, the CDR3 reads TGTGCCACCAGCAGAACCACGGCAGGAAACAATGAGCAGTTCTTC.

CDR3 sequence (DNA): TGTGCCAGCAGCCGGGAGGCAGCGGGTCCCTACGAGCAGTACTTC. Its translation: CASSREAAGPYEQYF. The V and J genes are TRBV7-9 and TRBJ2-7, with 7 nucleotides matching TRBD2. The CDR3 consists of 15 residues. J gave up 2 bases and V 5 bases, and 9 bases lay outside the gene matches. CDR1 and CDR2 (germline): SEHNR, FQNEAQ (reference sequence).

Relative to its sample, this clone is medium-sized. The genes are TRBV27 and TRBJ2-3; 7 bases line up with TRBD1. The length of the CDR3 is 16 residues. J was trimmed by 1 base and V by 6 bases; bases with no gene match: 10. CDR1 and CDR2 from the germline V gene are MNHEY and SMNVEV (reference sequence). DNA of the CDR3: TGTGCCAGCAGCTCCGTTCCCGGACAGGGCACAGATACGCAGTATTTT. Protein product: CASSSVPGQGTDTQYF.

CDR3 coding DNA: TGTGCCACCTGGGACAGGGGTAAAGCTTCTGGAAACACCATATATTTT. Its protein product is CATWDRGKASGNTIYF. The chain uses TRBV15 and TRBJ1-3; 10 bases map to TRBD1. V was pared by 8 bases and J by 1 base, with 8 bases of the junction left unmatched. The V gene's germline CDR1 is LNHNV and CDR2 YYDKDF (reference sequence). CDR3 size: 16 residues.

About this clone: A read error may account for a junction end that differs from germline. The chain carries TRBV4-1 and TRBJ2-2; 7 bases match TRBD1. Germline CDR1 reads MGHRA; CDR2 reads YSYEKL. The CDR3 has 16 amino acids. The CDR3 protein is CASSQDRQGWHRGAVF. The CDR3 region has the DNA TGCGCCAGCAGCCAAGATCGACAGGGTTGGCACCGGGGAGCTGTTTTT.

The CDR3 protein is CASSETGGNGAYEQFF. In nucleotides, the CDR3 is TGTGCCAGCAGCGAAACTGGGGGTAATGGCGCTTATGAGCAGTTCTTC. V gene TRBV6-4 combines with J gene TRBJ2-1, with D perhaps given as TRBD1 or TRBD2 (5 bases each). The germline V gene has CDR1 MRHNA and CDR2 SNTAGT. The ends were cut back, 6 bases at V and 8 bases at J, with 23 bases in the middle. The CDR3 covers 16 residues.

This clone was counted between two and nine times. This chain links TRBV10-1 with TRBJ1-5; D not certain. Between the trimmed V and J ends, which lost 3 bases and 5 bases, there was a span of 8 bases. CDR3 length: 13 amino acids. Germline V lookup: CDR1 WNHNN, CDR2 SYGVQD (reference sequence). CDR3 protein: CASSEQPHQPQHF. CDR3 coding DNA: TGCGCCAGCAGTGAACAGCCCCATCAGCCCCAGCATTTT.

The chain couples TRBV25-1 to TRBJ1-4; D unclear. The V end lost 6 bases, the J end lost 4 bases, and 9 bases lay between the germline ends. CDR3 length: 13 amino acids. CDR1 and CDR2 (germline): MGHDK, SYGVNS. The CDR3 DNA reads TGTGCCAGCAGCGACGGAGATAATGAAAAACTGTTTTTT. As protein: CASSDGDNEKLFF. Full variable domain (outside the CDR3, taken from reference TRBV25-1 and TRBJ1-4): EADIYQTPRYLVIGTGKKITLECSQTMGHDKMYWYQQDPGMELHLIHYSYGVNSTEKGDLSSESTVSRIRTEHFPLTLESARPSHTSQYLCASSDGDNEKLFFGSGTQLSVL.

This chain uses TRBV5-4 with TRBJ1-2; D gene uncertain. With 4 bases removed from V and 4 bases from J, the gap between germline ends came to 14 bases. The CDR3 covers 14 residues. Germline-derived CDR1 and CDR2 are SGHNT and YYREEE (reference sequence). The CDR3 loop is CASSLPPGGYGYTF. CDR3 bases: TGTGCCAGCAGCCTTCCCCCGGGCGGCTATGGCTACACCTTC.

The chain employs TRBV5-6 and TRBJ2-1; 11 bases agree with TRBD2. The CDR3 has 16 amino acids. Germline V gene lookup returns CDR1 SGHDT and CDR2 YYEEEE. V trimming: 0 bases; J trimming: 8 bases; junction bases outside the gene matches: 7. This chain's CDR3 is CASSLAGSGRVDEQFF. The CDR3 DNA is TGTGCCAGCAGCTTGGCCGGTAGCGGGAGGGTAGATGAGCAGTTCTTC.

This clone has a handful of counts. The rearrangement joins TRBV6-1 to TRBJ2-7; TRBD2 agrees at 10 bases. The CDR3 loop spans 15 amino acids. With 6 bases clipped from V and 5 bases from J, the junction kept 10 bases outside the gene matches. Germline CDR1 is MNHNS and CDR2 is SASEGT. CDR3 region: CASSLSSGRADEQYF. The CDR3 DNA reads TGTGCCAGCAGCCTCTCCAGCGGGAGGGCCGACGAGCAGTACTTC.

The chain carries TRBV5-4 and TRBJ2-3, with D possibly being TRBD2 (6 bases). The CDR3 has 12 amino acids. The germline V gene has CDR1 SGHNT and CDR2 YYREEE (reference sequence). Trimming shortened V by 4 bases and J by 5 bases, and 8 bases separated the two germline ends. CDR3: CASSVGGDTQYF. Here the CDR3 DNA reads TGTGCCAGCAGCGTCGGGGGAGATACGCAGTATTTT. Full variable domain (remainder filled in from reference TRBV5-4 and TRBJ2-3): ETGVTQSPTHLIKTRGQQVTLRCSSQSGHNTVSWYQQALGQGPQFIFQYYREEENGRGNFPPRFSGLQFPNYSSELNVNALELDDSALYLCASSVGGDTQYFGPGTRLTVL.

The chain combines TRBV4-1 with TRBJ2-7; 8 bases are a match to TRBD2. The V gene's germline CDR1 is MGHRA and CDR2 YSYEKL. V shed 1 base, J shed 3 bases, and the junction held 2 bases outside the gene matches. CDR3 length: 14 residues. DNA of the CDR3: TGCGCCAGCAGCCAAGTGGCGGGAGGCTACGAGCAGTACTTC. Its translation: CASSQVAGGYEQYF.

The rearrangement uses TRBV4-1 and TRBJ2-7, with D possibly called TRBD1 or TRBD2 (5 bases each). This CDR3 is 15 amino acids long. With 3 bases removed from V and 4 bases from J, the gap between germline ends came to 16 bases. Looked up from germline, CDR1 is MGHRA and CDR2 is YSYEKL. CDR3 in amino acids: CASSHPGRLLYEQYF. The CDR3 region has the DNA TGCGCCAGCAGCCATCCGGGGCGTTTATTATACGAGCAGTACTTC.

The table lists this clone with many counts. V gene TRBV7-9 combines with J gene TRBJ2-7; D may correspond to TRBD1 or TRBD2 (5 bases each). The CDR3 extends over 17 amino acids. Germline V gene data show CDR1 as SEHNR and CDR2 as FQNEAQ (reference sequence). Between the trimmed V and J ends, which lost 4 bases and 3 bases, there was a span of 22 bases. The CDR3: CASSSSTSGTELYEQYF. Here the CDR3 DNA reads TGTGCCAGCAGCTCCTCCACTTCCGGGACGGAGCTCTACGAGCAGTACTTC.

The J gene is TRBJ2-7, the V gene TRBV11-2; D may be TRBD1 or TRBD2 (6 bases each). The CDR3 is 13 residues long. Trimming took 1 base from V and 12 from J, leaving 16 bases between them. CDR1 is SGHAT and CDR2 is FQNNGV in the germline V gene. CDR3 bases: TGTGCCAGCAGCTTAGGGGGGGCACTAGCTGCGTACTTC. This codes for CASSLGGALAAYF. Based on the CDR3 plus reference TRBV11-2 and TRBJ2-7, the full variable domain is EAGVAQSPRYKIIEKRQSVAFWCNPISGHATLYWYQQILGQGPKLLIQFQNNGVVDDSQLPKDRFSAERLKGVDSTLKIQPAKLEDSAVYLCASSLGGALAAYFGPGTRLTVT.

This clone was picked up a small number of times. The chain combines TRBV6-1 with TRBJ2-7; D is tentatively TRBD1 or TRBD2 (5 bases each). Per the germline V gene, CDR1 is MNHNS and CDR2 is SASEGT. The CDR3 covers 13 residues. With 1 base removed from V and 7 bases from J, the gap between germline ends came to 11 bases. CDR3 loop: CASSEGDLLEQYF. In DNA form, the CDR3 reads TGTGCCAGCAGTGAAGGGGACCTACTAGAGCAGTACTTC.

The table lists this clone with a few counts. The CDR3 is CASSLMVGEGDTQYF. CDR3 sequence (DNA): TGTGCCAGCAGTTTAATGGTGGGAGAGGGCGATACGCAGTATTTT. The genes are TRBV28 and TRBJ2-3, with D possibly TRBD2 on 5 matching bases. The CDR3 extends over 15 amino acids. CDR1 is MDHEN, CDR2 SYDVKM, per germline. V was pared by 2 bases and J by 6 bases, with 15 bases between.

The chain carries TRBV21-1 and TRBJ1-1. TRBV21-1 is an annotated pseudogene. CDR3 length: 12 amino acids. CDR3 in DNA: TGTGCCAGAAACACAGTGGAGACTGAAGCTTTCTTT. It specifies CARNTVETEAFF.

V gene TRBV9 combines with J gene TRBJ1-5; TRBD1 agrees at 8 bases. This CDR3 is 16 amino acids long. Germline V gene lookup returns CDR1 SGDLS and CDR2 YYNGEE. Trimming cost V 3 bases and J 3 bases; bases outside gene matches: 8. In nucleotides, the CDR3 is TGTGCCAGCAGCGCCTGGGACAGGTCCTTCAATCAGCCCCAGCATTTT. It translates to CASSAWDRSFNQPQHF. The full variable domain, with the rest looked up from reference TRBV9 and TRBJ1-5, is DSGVTQTPKHLITATGQRVTLRCSPRSGDLSVYWYQQSLDQGLQFLIQYYNGEERAKGNILERFSAQQFPDLHSELNLSSLELGDSALYFCASSAWDRSFNQPQHFGDGTRLSIL.

This chain uses TRBV15 with TRBJ2-7; D is perhaps TRBD1 (5 bases). Germline CDR1 and CDR2: LNHNV and YYDKDF (reference sequence). This CDR3 is 16 amino acids long. V was clipped by 4 bases and J by 5 bases, with 21 bases between them. CDR3 DNA: TGTGCCACCAGCAACGTAGGGCAGGGCTTCCGGAACGAGCAGTACTTC. It is translated as CATSNVGQGFRNEQYF. Variable domain in full (rest from reference TRBV15 and TRBJ2-7): DAMVIQNPRYQVTQFGKPVTLSCSQTLNHNVMYWYQQKSSQAPKLLFHYYDKDFNNEADTPDNFQSRRPNTSFCFLDIRSPGLGDTAMYLCATSNVGQGFRNEQYFGPGTRLTVT.